This TCR beta chain was observed in a study of T cell responses to AZD1222 COVID-19 vaccine. Study-level results: Possibly, clonal diversity was underestimated; donors were largely white British and included more females. Sampled repertoires all dated from after the peak T cell response.

Clones were read by immunoSEQ multiplex PCR, and TCRdb kept only the in-frame ones, dropping some. The sample has roughly 130,000 clones; approximately 85% are singletons. CDR1 KGHDR and CDR2 SFDVKD come from the germline V gene. The CDR3 length is 14 residues. Comments on this clone: Its specificity is unknown. One end of the junction fails to match germline, which may point to a read error.

The sample in question was peripheral blood, obtained on day 0 of AZD1222 vaccination. The rearrangement uses TRBV24-1 and TRBJ1-2, with 7 nucleotides matching TRBD1. This receptor was obtained from an adult in good health. The CDR3 DNA reads as TGTGCCACCCGTGATAGAGGGGGCAGCAGGAGCTACACCTTC. It is translated as CATRDRGGSRSYTF.